Listed here are 14 T cell receptor beta chains from one sample, sequenced in a study of identical twins. A single record per CDR3 protein comes from TCRdb applying MiXCR to the 5' RACE reads. The data show about 460,000 distinct CDR3 sequences, 12% to 15% seen once. These records were also assigned to another study, of yellow fever vaccine responses in identical twins.

The sequenced material came from CD4+ T cells sorted from blood. The receptors here all came from a woman aged 18-30 years in good health.

This clonotype was recorded many times. The chain joins TRBV29-1 to TRBJ2-7; D is undetermined. Trimming stripped 5 bases from V and 0 bases from J, with 5 bases between. The CDR3 covers 11 residues. Germline CDR1 is SQVTM and CDR2 is ANQGSEA. The DNA for the CDR3 is TGCAGCGTTCAGAGCTCCTACGAGCAGTACTTC. Amino acid sequence: CSVQSSYEQYF.

The chain is built from TRBV14 and TRBJ2-2, with 7 bases aligning to TRBD1. Germline trimming cut 2 bases from V and 15 bases from J; bases unmatched to any gene: 9. The CDR3 has 13 residues. From germline, CDR1 is SGHDN and CDR2 FVKESK. The CDR3 sequence: CASSQHPRGYLFF. Here the CDR3 DNA reads TGTGCCAGCAGCCAACACCCCAGGGGGTATTTGTTTTTT.

There are a few counts of this clonotype. The junction departs from germline at one end; a sequencing error may be responsible. This chain connects TRBV4-1 to TRBJ2-7; D is ambiguous. The CDR3 spans 16 residues. Germline V gene lookup returns CDR1 MGHRA and CDR2 YSYEKL. The CDR3 here is CASSSNYAKSSYEQYF. In DNA form, the CDR3 reads TGTGCCAGCAGCTCGAACTATGCCAAGAGCTCCTACGAGCAGTACTTC.

The table lists this clonotype with a few counts. This chain links TRBV6-2 or TRBV6-3 with TRBJ2-5; TRBD1 is a possible D gene (5 bases). CDR3 length: 14 amino acids. The V gene lost 7 bases and the J gene lost 1 base, with 13 bases spanning the gap. Germline V gene data show CDR1 as MNHEY and CDR2 as SVGEGT. CDR3 protein: CASTHRGLQETQYF. In DNA, the CDR3 is TGTGCCAGCACCCATAGGGGCCTCCAAGAGACCCAGTACTTC.

This chain joins TRBV12-3 or TRBV12-4 and TRBJ1-1, with 7 bases that match TRBD1. V lost 5 bases, J lost 5 bases, and 8 bases stayed unmatched. This CDR3 has 14 residues. The CDR3 spells CASSAQGGRTEAFF. CDR3 DNA: TGTGCCAGCAGTGCCCAGGGGGGTAGGACTGAAGCTTTCTTT.

This clonotype was detected only a few times. This chain links TRBV3-1 with TRBJ2-6; 7 nucleotides align to TRBD1. Germline CDR1 and CDR2: LGHDT and YNNKEL (reference sequence). J was trimmed by 2 bases and V by 0 bases; bases with no gene match: 1. This CDR3 comprises 16 residues. This CDR3 reads CASSQEGQAGANVLTF. CDR3 coding DNA: TGTGCCAGCAGCCAAGAAGGACAGGCTGGGGCCAACGTCCTGACTTTC.

This clonotype was seen more than once but under ten times. This chain joins TRBV6-2 or TRBV6-3 and TRBJ2-1, with 7 bases aligning to TRBD1. The J segment lost 0 bases and the V segment lost 0 bases, leaving 2 bases of the junction unmatched. CDR3 length: 16 amino acids. From germline, CDR1 is MNHEY and CDR2 SVGEGT. The CDR3: CASSYSRQGSYNEQFF. The CDR3 coding sequence is TGTGCCAGCAGTTACTCGAGACAGGGCTCCTACAATGAGCAGTTCTTC.

The rearrangement links TRBV7-3 to TRBJ2-6; unclear D gene. With 2 bases removed from V and 0 bases from J, the gap between germline ends came to 14 bases. Germline V CDR1 and CDR2: SGHTA, FQGTGA. CDR3 size: 18 residues. The CDR3 loop is CASSLLGRTLSGANVLTF. The CDR3 DNA reads as TGTGCCAGCAGCTTATTGGGCAGGACCCTCTCTGGGGCCAACGTCCTGACTTTC.

This clonotype has more than one count but fewer than ten. The chain carries TRBV25-1 and TRBJ1-1, with D uncertain. Germline V CDR1 and CDR2: MGHDK, SYGVNS. This CDR3 region has 14 residues. Trimming took off 1 base at V and 4 bases at J, with 10 bases between the two ends. Here the CDR3 DNA reads TGTGCCAGCAGTGAATCTAGGGTTAGCACTGAAGCTTTCTTT. This gives the protein CASSESRVSTEAFF.

In its sample, this clonotype was seen a few times. The chain employs TRBV29-1 and TRBJ2-7; TRBD1 matches at 9 bases. The V segment lost 4 bases and the J segment 5 bases; nucleotides outside the gene matches: 6. The CDR3 consists of 13 residues. Germline assignment: CDR1 SQVTM and CDR2 ANQGSEA. This CDR3 is CSVAPGQGNEQYF. CDR3 nucleotides: TGCAGCGTTGCACCGGGACAGGGTAACGAGCAGTACTTC.

This clonotype has only a few counts. V is TRBV18 and J is TRBJ2-7, with a tentative D call TRBD1 (6 bases). The length of the CDR3 is 14 residues. Between the trimmed V and J ends, which lost 3 bases and 2 bases, there was a span of 11 bases. Germline V gene data show CDR1 as KGHSH and CDR2 as LQKENI. CDR3 bases: TGTGCCAGCTCACCGCGGACAGAGACCTACGAGCAGTACTTC. This codes for CASSPRTETYEQYF.

In its sample, this clonotype was seen many times. The chain couples TRBV7-2 to TRBJ2-7; TRBD1 matches 8 bases. With 4 bases clipped from V and 5 bases from J, the junction kept 7 bases outside the gene matches. The CDR3 totals 14 residues. Germline CDR1 and CDR2: SGHTA and FQGNSA. In DNA form, the CDR3 reads TGTGCCAGCAGCTCTCGGACAGGGAGCCACGAGCAGTACTTC. Translation gives CASSSRTGSHEQYF.

In DNA, the CDR3 is TGTGCCAGCAGCCCCCGACTAGCGGGAGGGGGAGATGAGCAGTTCTTC. It encodes CASSPRLAGGGDEQFF. The chain couples TRBV7-9 to TRBJ2-1; 14 bases are shared with TRBD2. V dropped 5 bases and J dropped 8; count of bases not matched to a gene: 8. The CDR3 loop spans 16 amino acids. CDR1 SEHNR and CDR2 FQNEAQ come from the germline V gene (reference sequence).

In this sample, this clonotype turned up a few times. CDR3 bases: TGTGCCAGCAGTCGAGAGGGACTCTGGACCGGGGAGCTGTTTTTT. It translates to CASSREGLWTGELFF. This chain joins TRBV6-1 and TRBJ2-2, with D tentatively TRBD2 (6 bases). This CDR3 is built from 15 residues. Germline CDR1 and CDR2: MNHNS and SASEGT. Trimming pared 5 bases from V and 5 bases from J, leaving 15 bases between.